This T cell receptor (beta chain) came from a study of cytomegalovirus exposure and HLA in healthy donors. CDR3 size: 16 residues. J lost 9 bases, V lost 4 bases, and 11 bases had no gene match. The germline V gene encodes CDR1 MNHNS and CDR2 SASEGT. This PCR relied on a set of 60 Vbeta primers and 13 Jbeta primers. Profiling relied on immunoSEQ multiplex PCR, and the TCRdb table lists in-frame clones only, not all of them. The repertoire has 75,000 to 90,000 clones, over 60% of them found once; the top ten carry 8.5% to 14%. Sequencing was done on a sample of PBMCs. The receptor's source is a woman aged 40-49 years in good health and CMV-seropositive. This chain joins TRBV6-1 and TRBJ2-1; TRBD2 aligns across 11 bases. This CDR3 reads CASSALSGGAFGEQFF. DNA of the CDR3: TGTGCCAGCAGTGCCCTTAGCGGGGGGGCATTCGGTGAGCAGTTCTTC.